The text below deals with one T cell receptor (beta chain). The data were taken from a study of blood T cell repertoires in COVID-19. About the study: The United States, Italy and Spain supplied acute and convalescent COVID-19 samples.

Per germline, CDR1 SGHTA and CDR2 FQGNSA. V trimming: 3 bases; J trimming: 1 base; junction bases outside the gene matches: 3. The length of the CDR3 is 15 residues. Generated by immunoSEQ multiplex PCR, the TCRdb table keeps only in-frame clones and is missing some. The sample yields about 60,000 clones, roughly two thirds seen once. Sequenced sample: peripheral blood. This chain links TRBV7-2 with TRBJ1-5, with 7 bases that match TRBD1. The receptor was isolated from a woman in her seventies with COVID-19, enrolled during active disease. CDR3 loop: CASSFTDRSNQPQHF. CDR3 nucleotide sequence: TGTGCCAGCAGCTTTACGGACAGGAGCAATCAGCCCCAGCATTTT.